This TCR beta chain was obtained from a study of CXCR3-negative and CXCR3-positive naive CD8 T cells. With UMI labels, 5' RACE was used to prepare the TRB cDNA libraries. TCRdb derives one entry per CDR3 protein from the 5' RACE reads, leaving out DNA. The sample holds about 82,000 distinct CDR3 sequences. The CDR3 consists of 14 residues. The germline V gene has CDR1 DFQATT and CDR2 SNEGSKA (reference sequence). The TCR comes from a human donor in good health. Some clones in this sample may be carry-over from other donors' samples. The rearrangement joins TRBV20-1 to TRBJ2-5; TCRdb names TRBD1, which stays unverified in the absence of DNA. Sequencing input: naive CXCR3- CD8+ T cells from blood. The sample's subset: CD45RO-CCR7+CD27+CD95- naive CD8+ T cells lacking CXCR3 (TNR3-). The CDR3 sequence is CSARDVGEQETQYF.